Listed below are T cell receptor beta chains from one sample, sequenced in a study of OX40 agonist ivuxolimab in advanced cancers. Sequenced by immunoSEQ multiplex PCR; TCRdb stores in-frame clones only, minus some. The data contain tens of thousands of clones, over 75% of them seen just once; the ten biggest clones take up 0.55% to 0.65%. This material consisted of CD4+ or CD8+ T cells sorted from blood, taken in a trial of the OX40 agonist ivuxolimab. The receptors were sampled from an adult with an advanced solid tumor such as melanoma, head and neck, liver or kidney cancer. Both conserved end residues are part of each CDR3. The D gene is left open where the match is weak.

j_gene	len	d_gene	v_gene	CDR3aa
TRBJ2-3	13	.	TRBV11-2	CASSTAGTDTQYF
TRBJ1-3	14	.	TRBV2	CASSLGISGNTIYF
TRBJ2-3	16	TRBD2	TRBV2	CASSPKGLAGVDTQYF
TRBJ2-3	17	TRBD2	TRBV10-3	CATRRHPLAGVKDTQYF
TRBJ2-4	11	.	TRBV6-6	CASSPGNIQYF
TRBJ2-4	16	.	TRBV7-2	CASSLEGGLAKNIQYF
TRBJ1-2	15	TRBD1	TRBV5-1	CASSSGTADNYGYTF
TRBJ1-5	13	.	TRBV6-1	CASSEGFNQPQHF
TRBJ2-2	17	.	TRBV5-4	CASSEGVGRPNTGELFF
TRBJ1-5	14	.	TRBV28	CASSLTGFNQPQHF
TRBJ1-2	15	.	TRBV19	CASSIGGTDLSSYTF
TRBJ2-2	13	.	TRBV25-1	CASSVDPPGELFF
TRBJ1-5	15	TRBD1	TRBV10-3	CAIRTDGQGRQPQHF
TRBJ2-7	15	.	TRBV29-1	CSVEERNQGINEQYF
TRBJ1-5	15	.	TRBV18	CASSPSKGPNQPQHF
TRBJ1-5	16	TRBD1	TRBV4-1	CASSPYEGARNQPQHF
TRBJ2-1	15	TRBD1	TRBV19	CASSLTGGSYNEQFF
TRBJ2-2	12	.	TRBV4-2	CASSQPTGELFF
TRBJ2-5	15	.	TRBV19	CASSIDLGQQETQYF
TRBJ2-3	17	.	TRBV23-1	CASRPQSGRLSTDTQYF
TRBJ2-2	16	.	TRBV7-2	CASSLTSFANTGELFF
TRBJ2-2	13	.	TRBV30	CAWSVGRTGELFF
TRBJ2-3	15	.	TRBV6-6	CASARGDPSTDTQYF
TRBJ1-6	14	.	TRBV5-6	CASRTGGAHSPLHF
TRBJ2-2	16	TRBD2	TRBV5-8	CASSLRLAGIIGELFF
TRBJ2-3	15	TRBD2	TRBV6-6	CASSYASGYTDTQYF
TRBJ1-5	14	.	TRBV4-2	CASSQGPTAEHQHF
.	14	.	TRBV27	CASRPRGQLYEQYF
TRBJ1-5	16	.	TRBV21-1	CASSKGGRGQNQPQHF
TRBJ2-5	13	.	TRBV25-1	CASRTTGQETQYF
TRBJ2-1	15	TRBD2	TRBV2	CASSEGLARYNEQFF
TRBJ1-1	14	.	TRBV11-3	CASSSGQPNTEAFF
TRBJ2-7	14	TRBD1	TRBV19	CASSMDRGTYEQYF
TRBJ1-1	14	.	TRBV6-5	CASSQRGAVTEAFF
TRBJ2-5	17	.	TRBV4-2	CASSQDPPGGLLETQYF
TRBJ2-7	13	TRBD1	TRBV29-1	CSVRDRAIGEQYF
TRBJ1-1	13	.	TRBV5-4	CASSLGPNTEAFF
TRBJ2-2	11	.	TRBV29-1	CSVADTGELFF
TRBJ2-1	15	TRBD1	TRBV5-1	CASSSGQGPNNEQFF
TRBJ2-1	15	TRBD2	TRBV7-3	CASSLAGGPGNEQFF
TRBJ2-4	16	TRBD2	TRBV7-7	CASSPRTSGTDDIQYF
TRBJ2-1	14	.	TRBV6-1	CASRKRAIYNEQFF
TRBJ1-6	14	.	TRBV27	CASSPTSVNSPLHF
TRBJ1-4	14	.	TRBV6-5	CASTTATTNEKLFF
TRBJ2-7	14	.	TRBV19	CASSIGAGPYEQYF
TRBJ2-7	13	.	TRBV27	CASGIKYGTAQYF
TRBJ1-2	11	.	TRBV20-1	CSAPGRDGYTF
TRBJ1-2	14	.	TRBV10-3	CAISELTVTGGYTF
TRBJ2-5	13	.	TRBV5-4	CASSLYPQETQYF
TRBJ1-1	12	.	TRBV29-1	CSVEASNTEAFF
TRBJ2-3	15	.	TRBV6-1	CASSDTRSSTDTQYF
TRBJ2-7	16	TRBD2	TRBV5-1	CASSSGLAGGSYEQYF
TRBJ2-1	16	TRBD1	TRBV14	CASSRRTGPFYNEQFF
TRBJ1-1	15	.	TRBV5-6	CASSSGGPVNTEAFF
TRBJ1-6	14	.	TRBV6-6	CASSYFAYNSPLHF
TRBJ2-4	16	TRBD1	TRBV7-9	CASSSLGQGYGNIQYF
TRBJ2-6	15	.	TRBV19	CASSIDRPSRGVLTF
TRBJ2-7	13	.	TRBV5-8	CASSLDVVNEQYF